This T cell receptor beta chain was retrieved from a study of T-cell reconstitution after alpha-beta-depleted transplantation in children. Per the germline V gene, CDR1 is GTSNPN and CDR2 is SVGIG (reference sequence). The CDR3 extends over 13 amino acids. V gave up 0 bases and J gave up 5 bases, with 10 bases separating them. The TCRbeta library was prepared with unique molecular identifiers. TCRdb independently ran MiXCR on the PCR reads; one entry per CDR3 protein. The sample consists of about 540,000 distinct CDR3 sequences, roughly 18% of them appearing once. The sequence was collected from a human donor who donated a stem cell graft to a child with acute lymphoblastic leukemia. The source was PBMCs from the stem cell graft donor, collected from the stem cell graft. J is TRBJ1-1 and V is TRBV30, with unresolved D. DNA for the CDR3: TGTGCCTGGAGTGTACAACGGGGTACTGAAGCTTTCTTT. Its protein product is CAWSVQRGTEAFF.